This TCR beta chain was documented in a study of blood T cell repertoires in COVID-19. Whole-study context: The cDNA or gDNA used as material had been derived from T cells, B-cell-depleted T cells, or PBMCs.

Original data processing: The assay estimated nucleated cells by amplifying reference gene primers. Here immunoSEQ multiplex PCR was the method, and the copy in TCRdb shows in-frame clones only, minus some. V, J and clone size reflect that table, while D and trimming were determined from the DNA. The repertoire holds about 330,000 clones, with around 87% as singletons. Individuals drawn from under 30 US areas were about 18 to 95 years old. Cohorts were determined from participant-reported clinical history. Looked up from germline, CDR1 is SGHDT and CDR2 is YYEEEE. CDR3 size: 15 residues. Germline trimming cut 0 bases from V and 6 bases from J; bases unmatched to any gene: 6.

The chain couples TRBV5-6 to TRBJ1-3, with 7 bases matching TRBD1. Sequenced input: PBMCs or T cells enriched from blood (not recorded which). The source is a woman aged 25 to 39 who had recovered from COVID-19. This CDR3 reads CASSLAAGGENTIYF. In DNA form, the CDR3 reads TGTGCCAGCAGCTTGGCCGCAGGGGGAGAAAACACCATATATTTT.